Following are 10 T cell receptor beta chains from one sample sequenced in a study of blood T cell repertoires in COVID-19. Only in-frame clones appear in the TCRdb table, and some are missing; sequencing was by immunoSEQ multiplex PCR. The sample includes under 250,000 clones, 83% of them seen just once. Sequencing was done on a sample of peripheral blood. The receptors stem from a human donor in a cohort sampled during active COVID-19.

V gene TRBV18 combines with J gene TRBJ1-1; possibly TRBD1 for D (5 bases). Germline CDR1 KGHSH, CDR2 LQKENI. Trimming pared 4 bases from V and 1 base from J, leaving 7 bases between. The CDR3 sequence is 13 residues long. For the CDR3, the DNA is TGTGCCAGCTCACTACAGGAGAACACTGAAGCTTTCTTT. This translates into CASSLQENTEAFF.

The genes are TRBV4-1 and TRBJ2-1; the match to TRBD2 covers 10 bases. The CDR3 consists of 14 residues. Germline trimming cut 2 bases from V and 7 bases from J; bases unmatched to any gene: 2. Germline V gives CDR1 MGHRA, CDR2 YSYEKL. CDR3 in amino acids: CASSQLAGVNEQFF. In nucleotides, the CDR3 is TGCGCCAGCAGCCAACTAGCGGGAGTTAATGAGCAGTTCTTC.

The sample holds a few counts of this clone. The chain links TRBV27 to TRBJ1-1; D is undetermined. The ends were cut back, 2 bases at V and 0 bases at J, with 10 bases in the middle. Germline V gene lookup returns CDR1 MNHEY and CDR2 SMNVEV (reference sequence). The CDR3 is 15 residues long. The DNA for the CDR3 is TGTGCCAGCAGTTTAGGAGGGTTCATGAACACTGAAGCTTTCTTT. Translation gives CASSLGGFMNTEAFF.

Of note for this clone: One junction end does not reproduce the germline sequence, and a read error may be involved. The chain is built from TRBV5-1 and TRBJ2-7, with 7 bases matching TRBD1. Germline CDR1 SGHRS, CDR2 YFSETQ. This CDR3 contains 14 residues. In DNA form, the CDR3 reads TGCGCCAGCAGCTTGGACAGGGGACCCTACCAGCAGTACTTC. It is translated as CASSLDRGPYQQYF.

The gene calls are TRBV5-1 and TRBJ2-1, with 9 positions matching TRBD1. Germline V gene lookup returns CDR1 SGHRS and CDR2 YFSETQ. The CDR3 extends over 14 amino acids. The ends lost 6 bases at V and 9 bases at J; junction bases unmatched: 10. CDR3: CASNGGQGYSEQFF. CDR3 in DNA: TGCGCCAGCAACGGGGGACAGGGTTATAGTGAGCAGTTCTTC.

The table lists this clone with a count of one. The chain couples TRBV5-1 to TRBJ2-1; TRBD2 matches 14 bases. The CDR3 contains 16 residues. Losses at the gene ends were 4 bases for V and 9 bases for J; bases not matched to a gene: 9. CDR1 is SGHRS, CDR2 YFSETQ, per germline. CDR3 protein: CASSPTGTSGRTEQFF. The CDR3 DNA sequence: TGCGCCAGCAGCCCTACCGGGACTAGCGGGAGAACTGAGCAGTTCTTC. The full variable domain, with the rest looked up from reference TRBV5-1 and TRBJ2-1, is KAGVTQTPRYLIKTRGQQVTLSCSPISGHRSVSWYQQTPGQGLQFLFEYFSETQRNKGNFPGRFSGRQFSNSRSEMNVSTLELGDSALYLCASSPTGTSGRTEQFFGPGTRLTVL.

The chain uses TRBV5-6 and TRBJ1-3; 7 bases are shared with TRBD1. Trimming removed 3 bases from V and 1 base from J; junction bases left unmatched: 10. The CDR3 consists of 17 residues. Germline loops: CDR1 SGHDT, CDR2 YYEEEE. CDR3 sequence (DNA): TGTGCCAGCAGCTCGTGGACAGGACCACTTTCTGGAAACACCATATATTTT. Protein sequence: CASSSWTGPLSGNTIYF.

This clone was observed a single time. The chain links TRBV3-1 (or the pseudogene TRBV3-2) to TRBJ2-7, with D perhaps matching TRBD2 (5 bases). With 0 bases removed from V and 7 bases from J, the gap between germline ends came to 19 bases. This CDR3 is 16 amino acids long. Germline CDR1 and CDR2: LGHDT and YNNKEL (reference sequence). CDR3 amino acids: CASSQDPRPSGIEQYF. DNA for the CDR3: TGTGCCAGCAGCCAAGATCCTAGGCCCTCCGGGATAGAGCAGTACTTC.

The V call is TRBV10-3, the J call TRBJ2-7, with 11 bases matching TRBD1. This CDR3 is 16 amino acids long. CDR1 is ENHRY, CDR2 SYGVKD, per germline. J lost 2 bases, V lost 3 bases, and 6 bases had no gene match. CDR3 in amino acids: CAISDRGTGGPYEQYF. The CDR3, as DNA: TGTGCCATCAGTGACCGCGGGACAGGGGGGCCCTACGAGCAGTACTTC.

This CDR3 reads CASSSGQAEETQYF. The CDR3 coding sequence is TGTGCCAGCAGCTCGGGACAGGCCGAGGAGACCCAGTACTTC. V is TRBV5-4 and J is TRBJ2-5; 8 bases map to TRBD1. CDR1 is SGHNT, CDR2 YYREEE, per germline (reference sequence). This CDR3 spans 14 amino acids. The J segment lost 5 bases and the V segment lost 3 bases, leaving 6 bases of the junction unmatched.